This T cell receptor (beta chain) was sequenced during a study of monozygotic twins with inflammatory bowel disease. Study-level results: Healthy co-twins had higher TCRbeta inverse Simpson diversity than their IBD twins. Fewer shared clonotypes with others were found in IBD patients than in healthy twins, especially with disease activity. Among the T cells, different subtypes could not be distinguished.

UMIs incorporating a 6-nucleotide sample barcode were appended by means of template switching. TCRdb reprocessed the 5' RACE reads, with one entry per CDR3 protein and no DNA. Its table records 400,000 to 500,000 distinct CDR3 sequences. The CDR3 has 13 amino acids. Germline values: CDR1 KGHDR, CDR2 SFDVKD. Regarding this clonotype: Antigen unknown.

Source material: blood. This chain joins TRBV24-1 and TRBJ2-2. The TCR comes from a human donor with ulcerative colitis or Crohn's disease, or a healthy co-twin of an affected twin (not recorded which). CDR3 in amino acids: CATSDFRTGELFF.